This T cell receptor (beta chain) was sequenced during a study of blood T cells in healthy people across ages. Trimming removed 5 bases at V and 8 bases at J, with 21 bases between. This CDR3 spans 15 amino acids. CDR1 and CDR2 (germline): LNHNV, YYDKDF (reference sequence). Alongside a J-beta primer mix, a sample-barcoded 5' primer served in a second PCR lasting about 7 to 12 cycles. TCRdb redid the calling of the 5' RACE reads with MiXCR, one entry per CDR3 protein. The data show 900,000 to 950,000 distinct CDR3 sequences, about 29% seen once. This clonotype was recorded many times. No antigen is known for it. General study results and limits: Conclusively comparing naive with antigen-experienced cells was impossible with unsorted PBMCs. A strong correlation was seen between TCR beta diversity and naive T cell percentage.

These data were likewise used in another study, on T cells of mothers and their children.

This chain uses TRBV15 with TRBJ1-2; D may be TRBD1 (5 bases). Material for sequencing was blood. The clonotype comes from a woman aged 40 to 50 in good health. The CDR3 loop reads CATSVRDGITNGYTF. The DNA for the CDR3 is TGTGCCACCAGCGTCCGGGACGGTATCACTAACGGCTACACCTTC.